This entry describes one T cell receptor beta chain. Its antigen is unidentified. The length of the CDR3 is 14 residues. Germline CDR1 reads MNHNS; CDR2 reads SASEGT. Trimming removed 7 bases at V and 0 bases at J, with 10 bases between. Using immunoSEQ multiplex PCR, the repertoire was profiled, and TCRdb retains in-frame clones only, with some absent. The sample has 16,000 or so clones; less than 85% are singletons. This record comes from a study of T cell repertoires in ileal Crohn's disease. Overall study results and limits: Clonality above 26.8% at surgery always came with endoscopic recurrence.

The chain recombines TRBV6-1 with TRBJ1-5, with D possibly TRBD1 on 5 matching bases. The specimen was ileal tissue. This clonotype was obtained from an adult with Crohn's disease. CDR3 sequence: CASITGYSNQPQHF. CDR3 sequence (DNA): TGTGCCAGCATTACAGGTTATAGCAATCAGCCCCAGCATTTT.